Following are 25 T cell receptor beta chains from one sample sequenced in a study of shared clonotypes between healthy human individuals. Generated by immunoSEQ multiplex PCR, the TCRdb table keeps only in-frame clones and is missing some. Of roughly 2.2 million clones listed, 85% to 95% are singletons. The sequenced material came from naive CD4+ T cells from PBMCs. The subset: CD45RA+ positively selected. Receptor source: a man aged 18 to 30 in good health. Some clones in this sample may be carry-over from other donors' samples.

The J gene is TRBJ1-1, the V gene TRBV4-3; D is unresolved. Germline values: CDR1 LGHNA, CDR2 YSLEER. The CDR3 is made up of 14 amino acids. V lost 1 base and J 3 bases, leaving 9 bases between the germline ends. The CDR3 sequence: CASSQGKTYTEAFF. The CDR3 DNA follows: TGCGCCAGCAGCCAAGGAAAAACGTACACTGAAGCTTTCTTT.

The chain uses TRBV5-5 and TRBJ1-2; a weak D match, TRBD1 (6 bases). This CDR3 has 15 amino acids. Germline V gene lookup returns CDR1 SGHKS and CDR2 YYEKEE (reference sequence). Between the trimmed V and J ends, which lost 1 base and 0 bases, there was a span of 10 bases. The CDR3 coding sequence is TGTGCCAGCAGCTTGTTGTGGACAGCTAACTATGGCTACACCTTC. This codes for CASSLLWTANYGYTF.

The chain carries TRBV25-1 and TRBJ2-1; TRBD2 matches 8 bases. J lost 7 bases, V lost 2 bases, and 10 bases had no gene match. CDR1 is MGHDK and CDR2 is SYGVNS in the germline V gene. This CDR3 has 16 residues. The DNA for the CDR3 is TGTGCCAGCAGTGAACCCGGCAGCGGGAGTCCTAATGAGCAGTTCTTC. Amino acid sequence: CASSEPGSGSPNEQFF.

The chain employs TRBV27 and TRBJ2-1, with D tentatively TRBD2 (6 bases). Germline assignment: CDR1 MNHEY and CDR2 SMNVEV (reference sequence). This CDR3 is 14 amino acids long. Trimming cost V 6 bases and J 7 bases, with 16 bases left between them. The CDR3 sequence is CASRMTGAPNEQFF. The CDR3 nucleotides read TGTGCCAGCAGAATGACGGGAGCCCCAAATGAGCAGTTCTTC.

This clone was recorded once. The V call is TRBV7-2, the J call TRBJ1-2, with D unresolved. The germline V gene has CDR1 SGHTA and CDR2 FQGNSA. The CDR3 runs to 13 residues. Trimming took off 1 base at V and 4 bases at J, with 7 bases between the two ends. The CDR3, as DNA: TGTGCCAGCAGCTTAGTGAGTTTCTATGGCTACACCTTC. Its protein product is CASSLVSFYGYTF. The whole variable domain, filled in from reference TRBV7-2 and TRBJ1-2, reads GAGVSQSPSNKVTEKGKDVELRCDPISGHTALYWYRQSLGQGLEFLIYFQGNSAPDKSGLPSDRFSAERTGGSVSTLTIQRTQQEDSAVYLCASSLVSFYGYTFGSGTRLTVV.

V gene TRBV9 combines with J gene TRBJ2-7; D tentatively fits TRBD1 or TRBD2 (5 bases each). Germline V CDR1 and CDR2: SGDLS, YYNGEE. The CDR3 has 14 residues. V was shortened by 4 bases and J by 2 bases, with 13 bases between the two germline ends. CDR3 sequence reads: CASSLRDGAYEQYF. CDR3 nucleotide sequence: TGTGCCAGCAGCCTCCGGGACGGTGCCTACGAGCAGTACTTC.

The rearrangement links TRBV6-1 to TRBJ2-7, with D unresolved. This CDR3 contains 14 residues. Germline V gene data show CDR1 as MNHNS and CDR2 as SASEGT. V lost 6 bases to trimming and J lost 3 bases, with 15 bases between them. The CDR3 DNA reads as TGTGCCAGCAGGAGAGGATACCCCGACTACGAGCAGTACTTC. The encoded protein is CASRRGYPDYEQYF.

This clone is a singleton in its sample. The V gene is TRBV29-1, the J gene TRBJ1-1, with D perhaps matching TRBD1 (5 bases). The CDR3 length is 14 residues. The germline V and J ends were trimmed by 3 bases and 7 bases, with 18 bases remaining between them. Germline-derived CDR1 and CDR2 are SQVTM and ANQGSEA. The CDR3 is CSVDLAAAGVEAFF. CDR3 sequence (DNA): TGCAGCGTTGATTTGGCAGCGGCGGGGGTTGAAGCTTTCTTT.

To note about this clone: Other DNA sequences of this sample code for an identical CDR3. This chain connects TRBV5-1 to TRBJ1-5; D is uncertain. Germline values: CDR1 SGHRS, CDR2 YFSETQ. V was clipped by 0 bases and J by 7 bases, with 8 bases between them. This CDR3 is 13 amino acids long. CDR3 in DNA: TGCGCCAGCAGCTTGGACGGTTCGCAGCCCCAGCATTTT. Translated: CASSLDGSQPQHF.

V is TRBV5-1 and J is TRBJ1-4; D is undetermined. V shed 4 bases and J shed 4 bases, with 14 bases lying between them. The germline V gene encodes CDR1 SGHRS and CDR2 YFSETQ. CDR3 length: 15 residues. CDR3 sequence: CASSPNGHGNEKLFF. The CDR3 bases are TGCGCCAGCAGCCCCAACGGGCACGGTAATGAAAAACTGTTTTTT. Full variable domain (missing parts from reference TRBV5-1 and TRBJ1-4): KAGVTQTPRYLIKTRGQQVTLSCSPISGHRSVSWYQQTPGQGLQFLFEYFSETQRNKGNFPGRFSGRQFSNSRSEMNVSTLELGDSALYLCASSPNGHGNEKLFFGSGTQLSVL.

The CDR3: CAWSEASNSPLHF. The CDR3 DNA follows: TGTGCCTGGAGTGAGGCTTCAAATTCACCCCTCCACTTT. The V and J genes are TRBV30 and TRBJ1-6; D uncertain. This CDR3 region has 13 residues. Deletions cut 1 base from V and 7 bases from J, with 8 bases between. The germline CDR1 and CDR2 sequences are GTSNPN and SVGIG (reference sequence). Using reference TRBV30 and TRBJ1-6 for the parts outside the CDR3, the full variable domain is SQTIHQWPATLVQPVGSPLSLECTVEGTSNPNLYWYRQAAGRGLQLLFYSVGIGQISSEVPQNLSASRPQDRQFILSSKKLLLSDSGFYLCAWSEASNSPLHFGNGTRLTVT.

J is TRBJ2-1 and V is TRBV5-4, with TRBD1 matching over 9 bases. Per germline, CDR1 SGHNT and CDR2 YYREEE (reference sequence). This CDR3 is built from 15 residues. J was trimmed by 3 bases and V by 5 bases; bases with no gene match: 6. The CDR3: CASRSRDRDYNEQFF. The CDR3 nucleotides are TGTGCCAGCAGGTCCCGGGACAGGGACTACAATGAGCAGTTCTTC. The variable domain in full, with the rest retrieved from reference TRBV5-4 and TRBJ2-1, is ETGVTQSPTHLIKTRGQQVTLRCSSQSGHNTVSWYQQALGQGPQFIFQYYREEENGRGNFPPRFSGLQFPNYSSELNVNALELDDSALYLCASRSRDRDYNEQFFGPGTRLTVL.

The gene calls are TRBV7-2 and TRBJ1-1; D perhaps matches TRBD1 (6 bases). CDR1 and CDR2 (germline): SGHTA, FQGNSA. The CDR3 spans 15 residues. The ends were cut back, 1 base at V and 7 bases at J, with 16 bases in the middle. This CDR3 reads CASSLVGVGGVEAFF. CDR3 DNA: TGTGCCAGCAGCTTAGTTGGCGTAGGGGGGGTTGAAGCTTTCTTT.

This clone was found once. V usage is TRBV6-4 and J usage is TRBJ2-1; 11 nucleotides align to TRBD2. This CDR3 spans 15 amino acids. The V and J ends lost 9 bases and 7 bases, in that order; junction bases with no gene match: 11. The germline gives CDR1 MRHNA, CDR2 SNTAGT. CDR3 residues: CASARGLAVRNEQFF. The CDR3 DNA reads TGTGCCAGTGCCAGGGGACTAGCGGTACGGAATGAGCAGTTCTTC.

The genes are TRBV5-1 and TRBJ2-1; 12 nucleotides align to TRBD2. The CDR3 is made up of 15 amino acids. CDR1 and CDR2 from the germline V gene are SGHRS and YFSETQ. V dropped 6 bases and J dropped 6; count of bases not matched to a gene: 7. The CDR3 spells CASKPLAGGPNEQFF. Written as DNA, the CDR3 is TGCGCCAGCAAGCCGCTAGCGGGAGGGCCCAATGAGCAGTTCTTC.

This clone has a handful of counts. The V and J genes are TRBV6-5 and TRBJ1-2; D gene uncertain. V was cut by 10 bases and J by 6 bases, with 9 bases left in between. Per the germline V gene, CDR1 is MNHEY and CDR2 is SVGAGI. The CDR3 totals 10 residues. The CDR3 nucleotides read TGTGCCACCCAAAACAATGGCTACACCTTC. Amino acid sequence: CATQNNGYTF.

CDR3 DNA: TGTGCCACCAGCAGAGGGTCCGGGGTAGCCAAAAACATTCAGTACTTC. Its protein product is CATSRGSGVAKNIQYF. The chain links TRBV15 to TRBJ2-4; possibly TRBD2 for D (5 bases). The V end lost 1 base, the J end lost 0 bases, and 10 bases lay between the germline ends. CDR1 LNHNV and CDR2 YYDKDF come from the germline V gene (reference sequence). This CDR3 has 16 amino acids.

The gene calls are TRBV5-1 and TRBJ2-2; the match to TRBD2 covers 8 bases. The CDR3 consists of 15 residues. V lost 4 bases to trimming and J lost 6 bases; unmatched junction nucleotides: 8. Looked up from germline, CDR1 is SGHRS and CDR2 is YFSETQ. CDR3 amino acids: CASSQGLVFPGELFF. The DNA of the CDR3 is TGCGCCAGCAGCCAGGGACTAGTTTTCCCCGGGGAGCTGTTTTTT.

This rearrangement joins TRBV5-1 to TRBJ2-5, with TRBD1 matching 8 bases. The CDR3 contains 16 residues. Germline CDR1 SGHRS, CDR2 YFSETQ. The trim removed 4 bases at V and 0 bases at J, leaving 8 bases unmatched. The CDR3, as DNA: TGCGCCAGCAGCATTGGGGGACAGGCGAACCAAGAGACCCAGTACTTC. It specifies CASSIGGQANQETQYF.

The CDR3 DNA sequence: TGTGCCAGCAGCTCAGGACTAGCGGGAGTCATAGATACGCAGTATTTT. It codes for CASSSGLAGVIDTQYF. This chain joins TRBV7-3 and TRBJ2-3, with 13 bases that match TRBD2. The CDR3 is 16 residues long. In germline, CDR1 is SGHTA, CDR2 FQGTGA. Germline trimming cut 4 bases from V and 5 bases from J; bases unmatched to any gene: 6. The whole variable domain, filled in from reference TRBV7-3 and TRBJ2-3, reads GAGVSQTPSNKVTEKGKYVELRCDPISGHTALYWYRQSLGQGPEFLIYFQGTGAADDSGLPNDRFFAVRPEGSVSTLKIQRTERGDSAVYLCASSSGLAGVIDTQYFGPGTRLTVL.

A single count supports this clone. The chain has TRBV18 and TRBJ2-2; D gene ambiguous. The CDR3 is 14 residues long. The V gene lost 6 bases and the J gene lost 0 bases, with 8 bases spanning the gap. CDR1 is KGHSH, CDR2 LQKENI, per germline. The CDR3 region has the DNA TGTGCCAGCTCGGGAAGTACGAACACCGGGGAGCTGTTTTTT. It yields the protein CASSGSTNTGELFF. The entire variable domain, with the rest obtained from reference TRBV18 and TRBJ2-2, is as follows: NAGVMQNPRHLVRRRGQEARLRCSPMKGHSHVYWYRQLPEEGLKFMVYLQKENIIDESGMPKERFSAEFPKEGPSILRIQQVVRGDSAAYFCASSGSTNTGELFFGEGSRLTVL.

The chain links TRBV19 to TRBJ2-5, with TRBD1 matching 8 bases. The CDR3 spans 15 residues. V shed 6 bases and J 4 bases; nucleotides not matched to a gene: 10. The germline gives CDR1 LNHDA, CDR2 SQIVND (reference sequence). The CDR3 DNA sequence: TGTGCCAGTAGGTCGACAGGGGTGGGAAGAGAGACCCAGTACTTC. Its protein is CASRSTGVGRETQYF.

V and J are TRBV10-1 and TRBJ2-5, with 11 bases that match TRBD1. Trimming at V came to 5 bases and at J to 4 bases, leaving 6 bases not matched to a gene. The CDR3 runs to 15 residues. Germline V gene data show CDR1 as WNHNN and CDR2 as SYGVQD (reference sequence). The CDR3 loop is CASSPRTGGVETQYF. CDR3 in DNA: TGCGCCAGCAGTCCGAGGACAGGGGGCGTAGAGACCCAGTACTTC.

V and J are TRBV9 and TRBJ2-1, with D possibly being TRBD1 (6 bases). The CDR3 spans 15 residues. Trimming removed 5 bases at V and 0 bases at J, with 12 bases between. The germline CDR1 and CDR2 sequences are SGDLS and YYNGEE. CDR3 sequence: CASRPGASSYNEQFF. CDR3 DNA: TGTGCCAGCAGGCCAGGGGCCAGCTCCTACAATGAGCAGTTCTTC.

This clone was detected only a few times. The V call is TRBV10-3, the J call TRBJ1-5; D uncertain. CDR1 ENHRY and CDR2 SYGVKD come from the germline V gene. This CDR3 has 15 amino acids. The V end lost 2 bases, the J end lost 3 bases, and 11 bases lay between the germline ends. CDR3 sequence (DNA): TGTGCCATCAGTGAGGGTCGATACCCCAATCAGCCCCAGCATTTT. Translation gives CAISEGRYPNQPQHF.